Listed below are T cell receptor beta chains from one sample, sequenced in a study of identical twins. TCRdb reprocessed the 5' RACE reads via MiXCR and lists one record per CDR3 protein. The sample carries some 730,000 distinct CDR3 sequences, about 20% recorded once. This sample was shared with a second study, whose subject was T cells expressing NK-cell markers.

Sequenced: PBMCs. Receptor source: a woman aged 18 to 35 in good health. Each CDR3 is given without its conserved first and last residue.

>TRBV5-1|TRBJ2-1
ASSLAVTNSYNEQF
>TRBV5-5|TRBJ1-1
ASSLIPDTEAF
>TRBV5-1|TRBJ2-3
ASSRGWTAADTQY
>TRBV27|TRBJ2-7
ASSLIRQTSYEQY
>TRBV6-1|TRBJ2-2
ASSDRGRTGELF
>TRBV12-3/TRBV12-4|TRBJ1-6
ASRLTQGPLH
>TRBV19|TRBJ2-5
ASTNRSQETQY
>TRBV20-1|TRBJ1-4
SARDLGQSNEKLF
>TRBV11-2|TRBJ2-1
ASSLVPARTGTSGWNEQF
>TRBV6-5|TRBJ2-3
ASSYSTSTDTQY
>TRBV5-1|TRBJ2-5
ASSLSPLAQETQY
>TRBV2|TRBJ2-7
ASVRISGRGPYEQY
>TRBV27|TRBJ1-5
AAGNNQPQH
>TRBV10-3|TRBJ1-1
AISESVSGETEAF
>TRBV29-1|TRBJ2-7
SVEGGYEQY
>TRBV29-1|TRBJ2-1
SVEGDRSNEQF